These 13 T cell receptor beta chains were all obtained from the same sample, sequenced in a study of human T cells and chemical hapten exposure. Indicated time point: healthy volunteer bleed at 6 weeks. Before extraction, the whole blood was not fractionated, and total RNA was taken from it. MiXCR, run by TCRdb on the RACE reads, gives a single entry per CDR3 protein. The top ten clones hold 1.7% of a sample with about 77,000 distinct CDR3 sequences, 8.6% of them seen once. The sequenced sample was whole blood. Every receptor here comes from a female donor in good health. Some clones in this sample may be carry-over from other donors' samples.

This clonotype was detected ten times or more. This rearrangement joins TRBV23-1 to TRBJ2-2; D is unclear. TRBV23-1 is sorted into the ORF group, with uncertain function. The CDR3 sequence is 14 residues long. With 4 bases removed from V and 4 bases from J, the gap between germline ends came to 10 bases. The CDR3 region is CASSLTTLTGELFF. The DNA for the CDR3 is TGCGCCAGCAGTCTAACCACCCTCACCGGGGAGCTGTTTTTT.

This clonotype came up a few times. The CDR3 reads CASSSGPPRQGYNSPLHF. The CDR3 DNA is TGTGCCAGCAGCTCGGGCCCCCCGCGACAGGGGTACAATTCACCCCTCCACTTT. The chain has TRBV7-8 and TRBJ1-6; 8 bases are shared with TRBD1. Germline CDR1 SGHVS, CDR2 FQNEAQ. The CDR3 contains 18 residues. The junction had 15 bases not matched to a gene; V was cut back by 4 bases and J by 7 bases.

Only a few counts were recorded for this clonotype. The genes are TRBV5-1 and TRBJ2-3, with TRBD2 matching 9 bases. The germline V gene encodes CDR1 SGHRS and CDR2 YFSETQ. V shed 0 bases, J shed 1 base, and the junction held 3 bases outside the gene matches. This CDR3 is built from 16 residues. The CDR3 here is CASSLALAGRTDTQYF. For the CDR3, the DNA is TGCGCCAGCAGCTTGGCCCTAGCGGGGCGCACAGATACGCAGTATTTT.

This clonotype was observed a few times. The rearrangement links TRBV7-9 to TRBJ1-5, with D possibly being TRBD1 (6 bases). The germline V and J ends were trimmed by 1 base and 3 bases, with 10 bases remaining between them. The CDR3 contains 15 residues. Per the germline V gene, CDR1 is SEHNR and CDR2 is FQNEAQ (reference sequence). The CDR3 region has the DNA TGTGCCAGCAGCTTAGGGACAGTGGACAATCAGCCCCAGCATTTT. Translating it yields CASSLGTVDNQPQHF.

There are a few counts of this clonotype. The chain uses TRBV7-8 and TRBJ2-7; TRBD1 agrees at 11 bases. The CDR3 length is 19 residues. Germline CDR1 reads SGHVS; CDR2 reads FQNEAQ. Germline trimming cut 3 bases from V and 7 bases from J; bases unmatched to any gene: 20. The CDR3 DNA reads TGTGCCAGCAGCTTTATGAGTCGCGTTGGGACAGGGGGTAGTAGGGAGCAGTACTTC. It yields the protein CASSFMSRVGTGGSREQYF.

The V and J genes are TRBV5-8 and TRBJ2-2; no clear D. The V and J ends lost 7 bases and 6 bases respectively, with 19 bases between them. Per the germline V gene, CDR1 is SGHTS and CDR2 is YDEGEE. The CDR3 has 15 residues. DNA of the CDR3: TGTGCCAGCGGCAATCTTAGGATTCGGGCCGGGGAGCTGTTTTTT. This codes for CASGNLRIRAGELFF.

Comment on this clonotype: At one of its ends the junction is not consistent with the germline gene, which may arise from a read error. V and J are TRBV18 and TRBJ2-6; D uncertain. This CDR3 spans 15 amino acids. Germline assignment: CDR1 KGHSH and CDR2 LQKENI. The CDR3 protein is CGSSPLSSGANVLTF. Written as DNA, the CDR3 is TGTGGCAGCTCACCTCTAAGCTCTGGGGCCAACGTCCTGACTTTC.

The table lists this clonotype with many counts. The chain joins TRBV24-1 to TRBJ1-1, with a weak D call TRBD1 (6 bases). Per the germline V gene, CDR1 is KGHDR and CDR2 is SFDVKD. This CDR3 spans 13 amino acids. V was clipped by 10 bases and J by 0 bases, with 11 bases between them. The CDR3 DNA sequence: TGTGCCACAATGGACAGCATGAACACTGAAGCTTTCTTT. Its translation is CATMDSMNTEAFF.

The V gene is TRBV4-3, the J gene TRBJ1-5; D not resolved. Germline lookup yields CDR1 LGHNA and CDR2 YSLEER. V lost 5 bases and J 0 bases, leaving 8 bases between the germline ends. The CDR3 is 14 residues long. The CDR3 is CASSGHYSNQPQHF. The DNA of the CDR3 is TGCGCCAGCAGCGGCCATTATAGCAATCAGCCCCAGCATTTT.

V is TRBV25-1 and J is TRBJ2-7, with D perhaps TRBD1 (5 bases). The V end was cut by 5 bases, the J end by 12 bases, with 20 bases between. The germline CDR1 and CDR2 sequences are MGHDK and SYGVNS. This CDR3 spans 13 amino acids. CDR3 DNA sequence: TGTGCCAGCAGTCAAATGTGGGGCGGCGATCGGTACTTC. It yields the protein CASSQMWGGDRYF.

This clonotype showed up many times. The V call is TRBV15, the J call TRBJ2-1, with D tentatively TRBD1 or TRBD2 (5 bases each). The CDR3 runs to 14 residues. With 5 bases removed from V and 9 bases from J, the gap between germline ends came to 17 bases. Germline-derived CDR1 and CDR2 are LNHNV and YYDKDF (reference sequence). CDR3 residues: CATSHPGPRGEQFF. The CDR3, as DNA: TGTGCCACCAGCCACCCGGGACCGCGAGGTGAGCAGTTCTTC.

This clonotype was counted at least ten times. The chain combines TRBV5-1 with TRBJ2-3; D unclear. This CDR3 is 15 amino acids long. The germline V gene encodes CDR1 SGHRS and CDR2 YFSETQ. The germline V and J ends were trimmed by 4 bases and 2 bases, with 14 bases remaining between them. CDR3 sequence reads: CASSPDSRLTDTQYF. The CDR3 coding sequence is TGCGCCAGCAGCCCAGACTCCAGGCTCACAGATACGCAGTATTTT.

This clonotype was seen ten or more times. The CDR3 coding sequence is TGCGCCAGCAGCTTGATGTCTAGTGCTGAGGCAGATACGCAGTATTTT. It is translated as CASSLMSSAEADTQYF. V usage is TRBV5-1 and J usage is TRBJ2-3; D gene ambiguous. The CDR3 has 16 amino acids. Germline values: CDR1 SGHRS, CDR2 YFSETQ. The ends were cut back, 1 base at V and 4 bases at J, with 16 bases in the middle.